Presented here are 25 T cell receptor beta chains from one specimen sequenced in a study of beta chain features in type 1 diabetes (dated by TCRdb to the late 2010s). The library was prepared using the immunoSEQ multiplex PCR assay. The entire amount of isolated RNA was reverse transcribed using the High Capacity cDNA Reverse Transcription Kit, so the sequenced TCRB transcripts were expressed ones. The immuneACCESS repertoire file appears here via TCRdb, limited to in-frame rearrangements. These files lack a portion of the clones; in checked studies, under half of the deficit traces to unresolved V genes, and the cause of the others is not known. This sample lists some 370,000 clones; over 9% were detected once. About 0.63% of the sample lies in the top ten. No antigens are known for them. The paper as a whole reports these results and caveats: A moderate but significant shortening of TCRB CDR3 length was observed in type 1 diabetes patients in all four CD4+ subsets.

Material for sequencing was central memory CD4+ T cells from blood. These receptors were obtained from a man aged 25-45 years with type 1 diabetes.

CDR3 coding DNA: TGTGCCAGTAGGGCTAGCGGAACACGGCCCGCAGATACGCAGTATTTT. This sequence encodes CASRASGTRPADTQYF. The chain uses TRBV19 and TRBJ2-3; TRBD2 agrees at 7 bases. The junction had 13 bases not matched to a gene; V was cut back by 6 bases and J by 4 bases. The CDR3 sequence is 16 residues long. CDR1 is LNHDA, CDR2 SQIVND, per germline (reference sequence).

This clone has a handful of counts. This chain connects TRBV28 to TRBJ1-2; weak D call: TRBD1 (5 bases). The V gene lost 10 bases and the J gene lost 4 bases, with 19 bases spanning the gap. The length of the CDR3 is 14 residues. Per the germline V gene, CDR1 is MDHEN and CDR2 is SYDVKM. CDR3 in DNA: TGTGCCACCCTCGACGGGGGGGGAGGCTATGGCTACACCTTC. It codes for CATLDGGGGYGYTF.

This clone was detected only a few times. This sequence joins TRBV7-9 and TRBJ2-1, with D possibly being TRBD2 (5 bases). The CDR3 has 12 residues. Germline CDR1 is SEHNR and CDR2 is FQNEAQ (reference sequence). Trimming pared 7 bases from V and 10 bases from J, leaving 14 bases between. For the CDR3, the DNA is TGTGCCAGCAACGAATACAGAGGGGAGCAGTTCTTC. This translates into CASNEYRGEQFF.

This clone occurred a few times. DNA for the CDR3: TGTGCCTGGAGAGAATTGGGACTAGCGGACCCTACTAGCACAGATACGCAGTATTTT. It yields the protein CAWRELGLADPTSTDTQYF. The chain has TRBV30 and TRBJ2-3, with 11 positions matching TRBD2. This CDR3 has 19 residues. Trimming removed 3 bases from V and 0 bases from J; junction bases left unmatched: 14. Germline lookup yields CDR1 GTSNPN and CDR2 SVGIG (reference sequence).

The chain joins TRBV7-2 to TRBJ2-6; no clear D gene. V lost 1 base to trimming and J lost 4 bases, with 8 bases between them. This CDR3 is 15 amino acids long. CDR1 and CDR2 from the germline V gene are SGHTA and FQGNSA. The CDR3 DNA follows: TGTGCCAGCAGCTTAGTCTGGGCGGGGGCCAACGTCCTGACTTTC. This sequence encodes CASSLVWAGANVLTF.

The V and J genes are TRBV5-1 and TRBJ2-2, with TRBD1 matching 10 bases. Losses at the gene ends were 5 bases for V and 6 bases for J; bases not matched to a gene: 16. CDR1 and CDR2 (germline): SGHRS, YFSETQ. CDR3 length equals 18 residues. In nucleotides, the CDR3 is TGCGCCAGCAGATGGGCCACACTGGGGACAGGGGTATCCGGGGAGCTGTTTTTT. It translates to CASRWATLGTGVSGELFF.

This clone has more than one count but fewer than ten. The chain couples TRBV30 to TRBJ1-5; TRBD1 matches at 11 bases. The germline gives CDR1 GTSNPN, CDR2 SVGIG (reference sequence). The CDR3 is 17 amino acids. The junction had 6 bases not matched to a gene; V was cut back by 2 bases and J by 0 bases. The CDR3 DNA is TGTGCCTGGAGTACGGACAGGGGGCTTTATAGCAATCAGCCCCAGCATTTT. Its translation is CAWSTDRGLYSNQPQHF. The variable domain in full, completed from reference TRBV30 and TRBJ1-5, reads SQTIHQWPATLVQPVGSPLSLECTVEGTSNPNLYWYRQAAGRGLQLLFYSVGIGQISSEVPQNLSASRPQDRQFILSSKKLLLSDSGFYLCAWSTDRGLYSNQPQHFGDGTRLSIL.

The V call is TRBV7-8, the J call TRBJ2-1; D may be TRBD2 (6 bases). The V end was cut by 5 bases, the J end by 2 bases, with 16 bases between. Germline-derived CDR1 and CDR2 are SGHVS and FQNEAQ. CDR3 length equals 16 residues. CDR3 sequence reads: CASSLGLLSTYNEQFF. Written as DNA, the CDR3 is TGTGCCAGCAGCCTGGGACTTCTCTCCACCTACAATGAGCAGTTCTTC.

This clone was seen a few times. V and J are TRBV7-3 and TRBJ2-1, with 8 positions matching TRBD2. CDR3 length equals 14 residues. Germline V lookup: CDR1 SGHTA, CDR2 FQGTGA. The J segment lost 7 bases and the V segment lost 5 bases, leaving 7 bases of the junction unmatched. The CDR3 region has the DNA TGTGCCAGCAGCCCCCCGGGAGGGTGGAATGAGCAGTTCTTC. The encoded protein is CASSPPGGWNEQFF.

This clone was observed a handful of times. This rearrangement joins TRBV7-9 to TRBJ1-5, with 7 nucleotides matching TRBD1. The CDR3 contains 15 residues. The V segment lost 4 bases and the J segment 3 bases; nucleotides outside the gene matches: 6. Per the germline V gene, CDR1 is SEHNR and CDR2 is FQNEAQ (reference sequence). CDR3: CASSSSDRYNQPQHF. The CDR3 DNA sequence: TGTGCCAGCAGCTCCTCGGACAGGTACAATCAGCCCCAGCATTTT.

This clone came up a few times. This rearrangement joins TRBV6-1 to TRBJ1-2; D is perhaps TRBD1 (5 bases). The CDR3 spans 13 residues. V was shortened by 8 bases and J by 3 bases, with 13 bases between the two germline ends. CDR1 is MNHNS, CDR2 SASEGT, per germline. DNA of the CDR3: TGTGCCAGCCATAGCGGGGCGGACTATGGCTACACCTTC. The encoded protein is CASHSGADYGYTF.

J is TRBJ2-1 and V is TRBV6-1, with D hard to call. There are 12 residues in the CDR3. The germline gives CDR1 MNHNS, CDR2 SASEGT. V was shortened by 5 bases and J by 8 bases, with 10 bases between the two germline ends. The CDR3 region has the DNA TGTGCCAGCAGTCAGCCGGGCCATGAGCAGTTCTTC. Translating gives CASSQPGHEQFF.

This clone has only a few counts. The CDR3 is CSAKVETQYF. Here the CDR3 DNA reads TGCAGCGCAAAGGTGGAGACCCAGTACTTC. The rearrangement uses TRBV29-1 and TRBJ2-5; no clear D. This CDR3 has 10 amino acids. The V end lost 7 bases, the J end lost 5 bases, and 8 bases lay between the germline ends. CDR1 is SQVTM, CDR2 ANQGSEA, per germline.

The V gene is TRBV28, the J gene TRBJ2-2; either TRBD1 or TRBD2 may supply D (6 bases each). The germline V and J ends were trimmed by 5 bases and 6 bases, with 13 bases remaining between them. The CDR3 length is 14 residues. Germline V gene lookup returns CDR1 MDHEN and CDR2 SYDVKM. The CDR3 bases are TGTGCCAGCAGTACCTTTGGGGGGCCCGGGGAGCTGTTTTTT. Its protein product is CASSTFGGPGELFF.

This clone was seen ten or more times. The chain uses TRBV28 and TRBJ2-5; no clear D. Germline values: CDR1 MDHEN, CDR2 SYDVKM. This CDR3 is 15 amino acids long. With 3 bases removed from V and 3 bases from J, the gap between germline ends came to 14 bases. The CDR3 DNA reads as TGTGCCAGCAGTTTGGTCGACATAAACAAAGAGACCCAGTACTTC. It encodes CASSLVDINKETQYF.

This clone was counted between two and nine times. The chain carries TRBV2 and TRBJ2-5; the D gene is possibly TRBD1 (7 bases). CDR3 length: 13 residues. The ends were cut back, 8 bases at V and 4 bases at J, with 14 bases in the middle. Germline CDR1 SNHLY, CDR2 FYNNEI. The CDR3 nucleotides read TGTGCCAGCGAGACAGGGAGGATAGAGACCCAGTACTTC. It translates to CASETGRIETQYF.

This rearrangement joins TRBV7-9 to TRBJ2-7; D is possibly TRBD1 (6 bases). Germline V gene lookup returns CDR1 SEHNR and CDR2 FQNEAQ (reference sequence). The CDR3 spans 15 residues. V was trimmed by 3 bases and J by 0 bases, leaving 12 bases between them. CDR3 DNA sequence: TGTGCCAGCAGCTTGGGGGCAGCCAACTCCTACGAGCAGTACTTC. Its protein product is CASSLGAANSYEQYF.

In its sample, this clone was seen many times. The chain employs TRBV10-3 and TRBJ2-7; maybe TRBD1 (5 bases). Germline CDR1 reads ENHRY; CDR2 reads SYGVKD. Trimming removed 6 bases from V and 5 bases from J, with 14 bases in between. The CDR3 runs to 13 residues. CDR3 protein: CAIRTASEDEQYF. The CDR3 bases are TGTGCCATCAGGACAGCCTCAGAGGACGAGCAGTACTTC.

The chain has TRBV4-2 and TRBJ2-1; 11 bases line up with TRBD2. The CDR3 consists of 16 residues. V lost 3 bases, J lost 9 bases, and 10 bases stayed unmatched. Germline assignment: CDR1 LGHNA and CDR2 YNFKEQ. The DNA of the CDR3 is TGTGCCAGCAGCCAGGACGGGACTAGCGGATTAAGTGAGCAGTTCTTC. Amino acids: CASSQDGTSGLSEQFF.

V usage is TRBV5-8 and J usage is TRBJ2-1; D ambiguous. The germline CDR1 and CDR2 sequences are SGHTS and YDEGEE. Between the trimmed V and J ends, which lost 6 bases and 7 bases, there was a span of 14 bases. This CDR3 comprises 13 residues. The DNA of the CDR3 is TGTGCCAGCACGTGGAAAGCCGGGAATGAGCAGTTCTTC. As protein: CASTWKAGNEQFF.

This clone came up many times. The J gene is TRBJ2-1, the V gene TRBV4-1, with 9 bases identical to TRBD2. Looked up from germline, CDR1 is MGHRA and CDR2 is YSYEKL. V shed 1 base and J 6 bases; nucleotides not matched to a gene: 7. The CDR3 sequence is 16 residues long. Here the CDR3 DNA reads TGCGCCAGCAGCCAAGGTCAGCTAGCGGGAAGCAATGAGCAGTTCTTC. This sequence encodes CASSQGQLAGSNEQFF.

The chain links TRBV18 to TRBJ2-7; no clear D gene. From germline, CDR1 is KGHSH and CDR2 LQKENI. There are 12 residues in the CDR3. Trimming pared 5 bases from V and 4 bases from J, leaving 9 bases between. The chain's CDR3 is CASSATLYEQYF. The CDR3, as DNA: TGTGCCAGCTCAGCGACTCTTTACGAGCAGTACTTC. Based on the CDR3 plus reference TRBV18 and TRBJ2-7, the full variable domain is NAGVMQNPRHLVRRRGQEARLRCSPMKGHSHVYWYRQLPEEGLKFMVYLQKENIIDESGMPKERFSAEFPKEGPSILRIQQVVRGDSAAYFCASSATLYEQYFGPGTRLTVT.

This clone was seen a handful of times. CDR3 in DNA: TGTGCCAGCAGTTCCGGGACAGGGATTATGGATACGCAGTATTTT. Translated, it gives CASSSGTGIMDTQYF. This chain connects TRBV6-4 to TRBJ2-3, with 9 bases identical to TRBD1. The CDR3 spans 15 residues. CDR1 and CDR2 (germline): MRHNA, SNTAGT. V dropped 5 bases and J dropped 6; count of bases not matched to a gene: 9.

The CDR3 protein is CASSRVEGAYGYTF. The CDR3 coding sequence is TGTGCCAGCAGCCGGGTAGAGGGGGCCTATGGCTACACCTTC. The V gene is TRBV28, the J gene TRBJ1-2, with TRBD1 matching over 7 bases. The CDR3 spans 14 residues. From germline, CDR1 is MDHEN and CDR2 SYDVKM. The V segment lost 6 bases and the J segment 4 bases; nucleotides outside the gene matches: 8.

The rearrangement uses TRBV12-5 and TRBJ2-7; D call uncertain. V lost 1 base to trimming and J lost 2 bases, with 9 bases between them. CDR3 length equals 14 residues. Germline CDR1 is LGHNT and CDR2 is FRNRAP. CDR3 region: CASGLGLGPYEQYF. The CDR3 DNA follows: TGTGCTAGTGGTTTGGGGCTAGGGCCCTACGAGCAGTACTTC.